The 21 T cell receptor beta chains reported below all come from one sample, sequenced in a study of T cells in women clearing cervical HPV infection. Profiling relied on immunoSEQ multiplex PCR, and the TCRdb table lists in-frame clones only, not all of them. The sample has some 25,000 clones; the top ten hold 6% to 7%. The sequencing sample was made of blood buffy coat. Receptor source: a woman aged 18 to 69 with a cervical HPV16 infection that either progressed to CIN3+ or cleared (not recorded which).

With regard to this clone: Read coverage stops 3 residues before the CDR3 terminus; the germline J gene supplies the remainder. Other DNA sequences from this sample encode an identical CDR3 as well. This chain connects TRBV5-1 to TRBJ2-1, with TRBD2 matching 11 bases. CDR1 and CDR2 (germline): SGHRS, YFSETQ. The length of the CDR3 is 15 residues. Losses at the gene ends were 1 base for V and 7 bases for J; bases not matched to a gene: 4. CDR3 sequence reads: CASSLFGTSGNEQFF. The CDR3 DNA, read in part, is TGCGCCAGCAGCTTGTTCGGGACTAGCGGAAATGAG.

As to this clone: The read finishes 3 residues shy of the CDR3 end, and the germline J gene is used to complete it. The chain recombines TRBV5-6 with TRBJ2-7; the D is unclear. Germline CDR1 and CDR2: SGHDT and YYEEEE. Trimming pared 4 bases from V and 6 bases from J, leaving 17 bases between. This CDR3 comprises 14 residues. The sequenced CDR3 bases are TGTGCCAGCAGCGCGACAAGGGTCGGTTTCGAG. This encodes CASSATRVGFE. From start to end, the CDR3 is CASSATRVGFEQYF.

On this clone itself: With the read ending 3 residues before the CDR3 end, the germline J gene is used to fill in that end. The rearrangement uses TRBV5-1 and TRBJ1-2; D is uncertain. CDR1 and CDR2 (germline): SGHRS, YFSETQ. CDR3 length equals 14 residues. The ends were cut back, 4 bases at V and 6 bases at J, with 16 bases in the middle. The CDR3 reads CASSLSAGEDGYTF. The CDR3 bases that were read are TGCGCCAGCAGCCTAAGCGCCGGTGAAGATGGC.

As for this clone: Read data end 3 residues before the CDR3 end; the end is taken from the germline J gene. The gene calls are TRBV18 and TRBJ1-2; the D gene is possibly TRBD1 (6 bases). CDR3 length: 16 residues. Germline-derived CDR1 and CDR2 are KGHSH and LQKENI. The CDR3 region is CASSRPRGRGDNDYTF. The covered CDR3 bases are TGTGCCAGCTCGCGACCCCGGGGCAGAGGGGACAATGAC.

Its frequency marks this clone as medium-sized. The read falls 3 residues short of the CDR3 end, and the missing part is taken from the germline J gene. V gene TRBV7-4 combines with J gene TRBJ2-6; D is perhaps TRBD1 (5 bases). The CDR3 runs to 15 residues. V was shortened by 4 bases and J by 4 bases, with 11 bases between the two germline ends. Germline V lookup: CDR1 SGHVT, CDR2 SQSDAQ. The CDR3 here is CASSSTGSGANVLTF. The CDR3 DNA, read in part, is TGTGCCAGCAGCTCAACAGGATCGGGGGCCAACGTC.

As regards this clone: The CDR3 end is not reached by the read, which stops 3 residues before it; the germline J gene fills it in. The chain couples TRBV7-9 to TRBJ2-7, with TRBD1 identical over 7 bases. This CDR3 comprises 14 residues. Germline CDR1 is SEHNR and CDR2 is FQNEAQ (reference sequence). J lost 2 bases, V lost 3 bases, and 4 bases had no gene match. CDR3 region: CASSFTGETYEQYF. The part of the CDR3 DNA that was read is TGTGCCAGCAGCTTTACAGGGGAGACCTACGAG.

Worth noting for this clone: Read coverage stops 3 residues before the CDR3 terminus; the germline J gene supplies the remainder. The chain uses TRBV2 and TRBJ1-4, with a possible D match to TRBD1 (5 bases). This CDR3 is 14 amino acids long. The V gene's germline CDR1 is SNHLY and CDR2 FYNNEI. CDR3 amino acids: CASSQLSGANVLFF. The covered CDR3 bases are TGTGCCAGCAGCCAGCTCTCTGGGGCCAACGTA.

Points on this clone: The read finishes 3 residues shy of the CDR3 end, and the germline J gene is used to complete it. This CDR3 is also generated by other DNA sequences in the sample. The J gene is TRBJ1-5, the V gene TRBV20-1; possibly TRBD1 for D (6 bases). Looked up from germline, CDR1 is DFQATT and CDR2 is SNEGSKA (reference sequence). V gave up 3 bases and J gave up 0 bases, with 9 bases separating them. The CDR3 is 14 amino acids. CDR3 protein: CSASRTDSNQPQHF. CDR3 DNA, as far as it was read: TGCAGTGCTAGCAGGACAGATAGCAATCAGCCC.

A remark on this clone: From the germline J gene comes the end of the CDR3, since the read stops 3 residues before it. J is TRBJ1-4 and V is TRBV7-1; D is uncertain. TRBV7-1 is classed as an ORF, of uncertain function. The CDR3 has 21 residues. Trimming removed 1 base from V and 0 bases from J, with 24 bases in between. This CDR3 is CASSSGLRSSPRFTTNEKLFF. The CDR3 bases that were read are TGTGCCAGCAGCTCAGGCCTCAGGTCGTCCCCTCGTTTTACAACTAATGAAAAA.

A word on this clone: The read is 3 residues too short to cover the CDR3 end, so that end is filled in from the germline J gene. V gene TRBV7-2 combines with J gene TRBJ1-2; 11 bases line up with TRBD1. Germline V CDR1 and CDR2: SGHTA, FQGNSA. This CDR3 is 16 amino acids long. V gave up 0 bases and J gave up 4 bases; unmatched junction bases: 4. CDR3 bases read: TGTGCCAGCAGCTTAGCGAGGACAGGGGGCAGCTATGGC. Its translation is CASSLARTGGSYG. The whole CDR3 protein is CASSLARTGGSYGYTF.

With respect to this clone: The read halts 3 residues ahead of the CDR3 end, with the missing end drawn from the germline J gene. V is TRBV19 and J is TRBJ2-1, with a tentative D call TRBD2 (6 bases). The CDR3 has 15 residues. Germline V lookup: CDR1 LNHDA, CDR2 SQIVND (reference sequence). The V gene lost 4 bases and the J gene lost 9 bases, with 19 bases spanning the gap. Incomplete CDR3 DNA: TGTGCCAGTAGTACCGTTGCGGGATCTTTTAGTGAG. Its protein is CASSTVAGSFSE. The entire CDR3 protein is CASSTVAGSFSEQFF. The complete variable domain, with remaining parts taken from reference TRBV19 and TRBJ2-1, reads DGGITQSPKYLFRKEGQNVTLSCEQNLNHDAMYWYRQDPGQGLRLIYYSQIVNDFQKGDIAEGYSVSREKKESFPLTVTSAQKNPTAFYLCASSTVAGSFSEQFFGPGTRLTVL.

Regarding this clone: Read sequence stops 3 residues before the CDR3 end, and the germline J gene provides the missing end. The chain employs TRBV19 and TRBJ1-1; 7 positions match TRBD1. This CDR3 is built from 14 residues. Trimming took 5 bases from V and 6 from J; bases not matched to a gene: 9. Germline assignment: CDR1 LNHDA and CDR2 SQIVND (reference sequence). CDR3 region: CASSLDRLLSEAFF. Incomplete CDR3 DNA: TGTGCCAGTAGTTTGGACAGGTTACTCTCTGAA.

For this clone: The read ends 3 residues early relative to the CDR3; the germline J gene fills the gap. The chain joins TRBV19 to TRBJ1-1, with 7 bases matching TRBD1. The germline gives CDR1 LNHDA, CDR2 SQIVND (reference sequence). The CDR3 extends over 16 amino acids. The J segment lost 5 bases and the V segment lost 3 bases, leaving 12 bases of the junction unmatched. Partial CDR3 DNA: TGTGCCAGTAGTATTTCCCCTTTACAGGGGATGACTGAA. Amino acid sequence: CASSISPLQGMTE. The full CDR3 reads CASSISPLQGMTEAFF.

As for this clone: The read ends 3 residues before the CDR3 terminus; that terminus is restored from the germline J gene. J is TRBJ2-2 and V is TRBV5-1; TRBD1 is a possible D gene (6 bases). From germline, CDR1 is SGHRS and CDR2 YFSETQ. The CDR3 has 14 amino acids. V lost 5 bases to trimming and J lost 6 bases, with 14 bases between them. The CDR3 DNA, read in part, is TGCGCCAGCAGGCGAGCAGGGGATCCCGGGGAG. Encoded protein: CASRRAGDPGE. In full, the CDR3 is CASRRAGDPGELFF.

Details on this clone: The CDR3 is cut off 3 residues early in the read; its end comes from the germline J gene. The chain has TRBV7-2 and TRBJ2-1, with 7 bases fitting TRBD2. The V and J ends lost 5 bases and 2 bases, in that order; junction bases with no gene match: 6. The CDR3 contains 15 residues. The germline gives CDR1 SGHTA, CDR2 FQGNSA. CDR3: CASSAPGLTYNEQFF. The DNA read from the CDR3 is TGTGCCAGCAGCGCGCCGGGACTAACCTACAATGAG.

Notes on this clone: The CDR3 extends 3 residues past the end of the read, so its final part is completed from the germline J gene. The genes are TRBV29-1 and TRBJ2-6; TRBD1 aligns across 10 bases. The CDR3 contains 18 residues. Germline assignment: CDR1 SQVTM and CDR2 ANQGSEA. The V gene end was trimmed by 7 bases and the J gene end by 2 bases; junction bases not matched to a gene: 14. The sequenced part of the CDR3 DNA is TGCAGCGGCCCGAATAGGGACAGGGGCCGTCCTGGGGCCAACGTC. Its translation: CSGPNRDRGRPGANV. The CDR3, in full, reads CSGPNRDRGRPGANVLTF.

Of note for this clone: The read terminates 3 residues ahead of where the CDR3 ends, so the germline J gene completes it. The rearrangement uses TRBV6-1 and TRBJ2-3; D tentatively fits TRBD1 or TRBD2 (5 bases each). V lost 2 bases and J lost 2, with 17 bases in between. This CDR3 is built from 17 residues. Germline V gives CDR1 MNHNS, CDR2 SASEGT. The CDR3 DNA, read in part, is TGTGCCAGCAGTGAAAGAGGTGAGGGGAAGAACACAGATACG. It is translated as CASSERGEGKNTDT. The whole CDR3 region reads CASSERGEGKNTDTQYF.

In regard to this clone: The read ends 3 residues shy of where the CDR3 ends; the end is completed using the germline J gene. The rearrangement links TRBV18 to TRBJ1-4, with D possibly TRBD1 on 5 matching bases. Per the germline V gene, CDR1 is KGHSH and CDR2 is LQKENI. This CDR3 comprises 17 residues. CDR3 DNA, as far as it was read: TGTGCCAGCTCACCCCAATTTGGGCAGGGTCGGAATTCACCA. The encoded protein is CASSPQFGQGRNSP. The entire CDR3 is CASSPQFGQGRNSPLFF.

As for this clone: Read data end 3 residues before the CDR3 end; the end is taken from the germline J gene. The chain employs TRBV30 and TRBJ2-3; D perhaps matches TRBD2 (6 bases). Germline assignment: CDR1 GTSNPN and CDR2 SVGIG (reference sequence). The CDR3 is 12 residues long. Trimming shortened V by 4 bases and J by 4 bases, and 9 bases separated the two germline ends. CDR3 bases read: TGTGCCTGGAAACTAGCTTCAGATACG. Amino acids: CAWKLASDT. The CDR3, in full, reads CAWKLASDTQYF.

As concerns this clone: Coverage ceases 3 residues before the CDR3 finishes, and the germline J gene fills in the end. This chain connects TRBV5-6 to TRBJ2-3; D is unclear. CDR3 length equals 12 residues. Germline CDR1 SGHDT, CDR2 YYEEEE. The V end was cut by 2 bases, the J end by 6 bases, with 7 bases between. CDR3 region: CASSFTRDTQYF. CDR3 DNA, as far as it was read: TGTGCCAGCAGCTTTACTCGGGATACG.

As for this clone: The CDR3 end is not reached by the read, which stops 3 residues before it; the germline J gene fills it in. This chain uses TRBV5-4 with TRBJ2-1, with TRBD1 matching 10 bases. V was clipped by 6 bases and J by 4 bases; unmatched bases: 4. CDR1 and CDR2 (germline): SGHNT, YYREEE (reference sequence). The CDR3 has 14 residues. This CDR3 is CASTGQGLYNEQFF. The sequenced part of the CDR3 DNA is TGTGCCAGCACGGGACAGGGGTTGTACAATGAG.